The 7 T cell receptor beta chains reported below all come from one sample, sequenced in a study of tumor-infiltrating lymphocytes in primary liver carcinoma. Total RNA amounting to 500 ng was the source from which TCR beta cDNA was made with a constant-region primer. Slightly modified ARM-PCR with three nested multiplex PCR rounds yielded TCR beta libraries. Both of the initial two PCR rounds ran for roughly 10 cycles and employed TRBV1-TRBV30 forward primers alongside a C-beta reverse primer. TCRdb reanalysed the multiplex PCR reads using MiXCR and keeps one entry per CDR3 protein. The sample lists roughly 22,000 distinct CDR3 sequences, 65% to 85% occurring once. Co-extracted RNA and DNA came from about 20-30 mg of unsorted bulk tissue. Sequenced material: liver tumor tissue from sampling region 2. Indicated subset: tumor region T2, inferior pole. These receptors all stem from a woman aged 25-40 years with primary liver carcinoma and hepatitis B virus infection.

The rearrangement joins TRBV4-3 to TRBJ2-1; 7 bases fit TRBD2. After removal of 6 bases from V and 2 bases from J, the junction contained 10 bases not matched to a gene. Germline V CDR1 and CDR2: LGHNA, YSLEER. The CDR3 spans 16 residues. The CDR3 spells CASSRDWDYAYNEQFF. CDR3 nucleotide sequence: TGCGCCAGCAGTCGTGATTGGGACTACGCCTACAATGAGCAGTTCTTC.

The chain links TRBV30 to TRBJ1-1; D gene unclear. The V and J ends lost 4 bases and 7 bases respectively, with 16 bases between them. The length of the CDR3 is 13 residues. CDR1 and CDR2 (germline): GTSNPN, SVGIG (reference sequence). CDR3 in amino acids: CAWTKGGNIEAFF. CDR3 bases: TGTGCCTGGACTAAGGGAGGAAATATTGAAGCTTTCTTT.

A note on this clonotype: The conserved final phenylalanine or tryptophan is absent from the CDR3, which likely points to a read error. Because the CDR3's place on the DNA is in doubt, the DNA is left out and the CDR3 is given as listed by TCRdb. The rearrangement joins TRBV5-4 to TRBJ2-3; the table's D call TRBD2 went unverified against the DNA. The CDR3 extends over 18 residues, inclusive of both ends. Germline V CDR1 and CDR2: SGHNT, YYREEE (reference sequence). The CDR3 region is CATSNPAASGSRTDTLYS.

With respect to this clonotype: The CDR3 end shows no conserved phenylalanine or tryptophan, and so a read error is likely. The CDR3 sequence is CASSQLTAETSRGNSPLHY. In DNA, the CDR3 is TGTGCCAGCAGCCAACTCACAGCGGAAACATCTCGAGGGAATTCACCCCTCCACTAT. The V and J genes are TRBV4-2 and TRBJ1-6; D remains unclear. Germline values: CDR1 LGHNA, CDR2 YNFKEQ. Trimming removed 2 bases from V and 7 bases from J, with 24 bases in between. The CDR3 runs to 19 residues.

A word on this clonotype: The missing conserved phenylalanine or tryptophan at the end of this CDR3 makes a read error likely. The limits of the CDR3 on the DNA are not certain, so only TCRdb's listed CDR3 is given. CDR3 region: CASSMERRTFRFL. This chain connects TRBV6-2 or TRBV6-3 to TRBJ2-1. Inclusive of both ends, the CDR3 amounts to 13 amino acids. Germline CDR1 reads MNHEY; CDR2 reads SVGEGT.

This clonotype has a count of ten or more. The chain carries TRBV19 and TRBJ2-3; 7 nucleotides line up with TRBD1. Germline CDR1 and CDR2: LNHDA and SQIVND (reference sequence). V was clipped by 4 bases and J by 1 base; unmatched bases: 2. The CDR3 spans 14 residues. The CDR3 DNA reads as TGTGCCAGTAGTACCGGACAGGGCACAGATACGCAGTATTTT. Translation gives CASSTGQGTDTQYF. Full variable domain (rest looked up from reference TRBV19 and TRBJ2-3): DGGITQSPKYLFRKEGQNVTLSCEQNLNHDAMYWYRQDPGQGLRLIYYSQIVNDFQKGDIAEGYSVSREKKESFPLTVTSAQKNPTAFYLCASSTGQGTDTQYFGPGTRLTVL.

This clonotype was seen a single time. Mismatch with germline at one junction end may stem from a read error. The chain links TRBV24-1 to TRBJ2-1, with 9 positions matching TRBD2. The CDR3 extends over 14 amino acids. CDR1 and CDR2 from the germline V gene are KGHDR and SFDVKD. The CDR3, as DNA: TGTGCCACAAGTGACTCTAGCGGGAAGTGGGACCAGTTCTTC. Amino acids: CATSDSSGKWDQFF.